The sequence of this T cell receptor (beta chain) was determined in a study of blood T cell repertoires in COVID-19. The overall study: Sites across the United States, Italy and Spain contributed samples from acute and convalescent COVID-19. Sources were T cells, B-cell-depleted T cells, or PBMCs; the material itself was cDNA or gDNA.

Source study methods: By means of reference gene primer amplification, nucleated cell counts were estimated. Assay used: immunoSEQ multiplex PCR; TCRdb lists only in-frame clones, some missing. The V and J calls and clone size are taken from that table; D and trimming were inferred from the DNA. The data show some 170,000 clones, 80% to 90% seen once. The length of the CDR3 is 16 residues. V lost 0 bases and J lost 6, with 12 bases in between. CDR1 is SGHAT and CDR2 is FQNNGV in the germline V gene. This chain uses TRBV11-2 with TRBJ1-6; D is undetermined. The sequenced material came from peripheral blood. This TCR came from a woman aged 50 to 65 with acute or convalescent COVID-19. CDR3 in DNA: TGTGCCAGCAGCTTAGATTTTGGGCAGCTTAATTCACCCCTCCACTTT. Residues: CASSLDFGQLNSPLHF.